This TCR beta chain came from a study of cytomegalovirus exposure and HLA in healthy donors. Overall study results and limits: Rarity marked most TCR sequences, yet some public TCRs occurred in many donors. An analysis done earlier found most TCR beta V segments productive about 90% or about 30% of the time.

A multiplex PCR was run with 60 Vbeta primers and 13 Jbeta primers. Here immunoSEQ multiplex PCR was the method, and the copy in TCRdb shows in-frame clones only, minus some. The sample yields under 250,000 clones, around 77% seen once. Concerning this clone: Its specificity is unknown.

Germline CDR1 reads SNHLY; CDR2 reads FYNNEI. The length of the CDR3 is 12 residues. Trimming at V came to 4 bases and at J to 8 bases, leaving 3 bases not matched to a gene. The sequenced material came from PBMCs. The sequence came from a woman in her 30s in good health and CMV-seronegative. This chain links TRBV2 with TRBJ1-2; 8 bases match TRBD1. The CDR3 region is CASSAGGAGYTF. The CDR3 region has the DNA TGTGCCAGCAGTGCAGGGGGCGCAGGCTACACCTTC.